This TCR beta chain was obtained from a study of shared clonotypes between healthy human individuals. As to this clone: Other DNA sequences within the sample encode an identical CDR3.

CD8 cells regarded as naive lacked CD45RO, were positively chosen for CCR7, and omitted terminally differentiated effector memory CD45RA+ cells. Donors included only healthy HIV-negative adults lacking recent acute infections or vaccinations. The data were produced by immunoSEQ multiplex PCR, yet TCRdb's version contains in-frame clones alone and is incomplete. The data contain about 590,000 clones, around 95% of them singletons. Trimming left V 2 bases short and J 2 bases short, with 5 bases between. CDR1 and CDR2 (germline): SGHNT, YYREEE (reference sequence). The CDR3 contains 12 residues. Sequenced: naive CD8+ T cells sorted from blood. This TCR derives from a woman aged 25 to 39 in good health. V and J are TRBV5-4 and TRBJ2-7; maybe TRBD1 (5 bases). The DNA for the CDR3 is TGTGCCAGCAGCTTAGGGGCCTACGAGCAGTACTTC. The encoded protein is CASSLGAYEQYF.